These T cell receptor beta chains were read from a single sample in a study of identical twins. Using its own MiXCR run on the 5' RACE reads, TCRdb lists one record per CDR3 protein. The sample carries 400,000 or so distinct CDR3 sequences, approximately 8.8% recorded once. The sequenced sample was naive T cells sorted from blood. The receptor set was obtained from a woman in her forties or fifties in good health. Both conserved end residues are part of each CDR3.

V,CDR3
TRBV29-1,CSPRDGLDTQYF
TRBV29-1,CSAKGSGGIDYEQYF
TRBV5-1,CASSLATGIDEQFF
TRBV9,CASSVAGLNTGELFF
TRBV20-1,CSAGSGRGVETQYF
TRBV6-6,CASSFPTSQTFYNEQFF
TRBV12-3/TRBV12-4,CASSLDRVDTGELFF
TRBV4-1,CASSLESGGRRGNTIYF
TRBV29-1,CSVILVRYNEQFF
TRBV24-1,CATSNPGTGRTGELFF
TRBV29-1,CSVGQGSRMNTEAFF
TRBV20-1,CSARDPDRFLVAFF
TRBV11-2,CASSKREGLLSEQFF
TRBV7-9,CAGETGHPSYEQYF
TRBV30,CAWTPGEHSNQPQHF
TRBV2,CASSVRAGGVETQYF
TRBV6-6,CAISDALTATYEQYF
TRBV20-1,CSADLGGEKLFF
TRBV6-6,CASSPGTNYEQYF
TRBV7-8,CASSHHRGAGDLPSYNEQFF
TRBV4-1,CASSQDMGRLNTEAFF
TRBV20-1,CSARDGQVALHEQFF
TRBV5-5,CASSTGWGDTEAFF
TRBV20-1,CSATVGRMGDTQYF
TRBV6-2/TRBV6-3,CASSYLRRELVNEQFF
TRBV7-8,CASSLERLAGESNTGELFF
TRBV24-1,CATSDLGGSTNEQFF
TRBV7-9,CASSLLANEKLFF
TRBV5-1,CASRKGFSGANVLTF
TRBV19,CASGENYNEQFF
TRBV4-1,CASSQESRGETQYF
TRBV24-1,CATSDGDRGETQYF
TRBV29-1,CSVARAQLHNEQFF
TRBV5-1,CASSLFARGTGELFF
TRBV5-5,CASSPDGSPTNEKLFF
TRBV5-1,CASSLGTRETQYF
TRBV28,CASSGAGTGGYEASTDTQYF
TRBV10-3,CAIVRTLGQGAPHEQFF
TRBV11-2,CASSLSAGIGGTGELFF
TRBV29-1,CSVYTIYNEQFF
TRBV4-1,CASSYLPGLREDSSYEQYF
TRBV19,CASSMWEGPQPQHF
TRBV11-2,CASSLAGAGTGEGEQYF
TRBV28,CASSASGTPTNEQFF
TRBV5-1,CASSLGLAGASEQFF
TRBV20-1,CSARDGGLLASGNEQFF
TRBV9,CASSVVTRADTQYF
TRBV24-1,CATSASGSSYEQYF